These 32 T cell receptor beta chains share one sample of origin, sequenced in a study of cytomegalovirus exposure and HLA in healthy donors. It was with 60 Vbeta and 13 Jbeta primers that the PCR ran. Measured with immunoSEQ multiplex PCR; TCRdb has only the in-frame clones, and not every one. The table has about 130,000 clones, approximately 85% seen once; the top ten hold about 11%. The sequenced sample consisted of PBMCs. These receptors were obtained from a male donor in good health and CMV-seropositive.

V and J are TRBV6-4 and TRBJ1-1; 7 bases are shared with TRBD1. CDR1 and CDR2 (germline): MRHNA, SNTAGT. The CDR3 covers 13 residues. With V trimmed by 4 bases and J by 3 bases, 2 bases remained unmatched. The CDR3 coding sequence is TGTGCCAGCAGTGTCGACAGGGACACTGAAGCTTTCTTT. Encoded protein: CASSVDRDTEAFF.

This chain connects TRBV4-3 to TRBJ1-2; D gene uncertain. This CDR3 contains 14 residues. Per the germline V gene, CDR1 is LGHNA and CDR2 is YSLEER. V was shortened by 4 bases and J by 1 base, with 10 bases between the two germline ends. CDR3: CASSPENSNYGYTF. Here the CDR3 DNA reads TGCGCCAGCAGCCCCGAAAACAGTAACTATGGCTACACCTTC.

The rearrangement uses TRBV9 and TRBJ2-3; 11 bases agree with TRBD2. V dropped 3 bases and J dropped 0; count of bases not matched to a gene: 18. The CDR3 loop spans 21 amino acids. In germline, CDR1 is SGDLS, CDR2 YYNGEE. CDR3 amino acids: CASSGPLTSGSDEGSTDTQYF. The CDR3, as DNA: TGTGCCAGCAGCGGCCCACTCACTAGCGGGAGTGACGAGGGGAGCACAGATACGCAGTATTTT.

The V call is TRBV6-6, the J call TRBJ2-7; D is uncertain. The germline V gene encodes CDR1 MNHNY and CDR2 SVGAGI (reference sequence). The CDR3 has 15 residues. V lost 6 bases and J lost 1, with 16 bases in between. The CDR3 DNA sequence: TGTGCCAGCAGGCGGTGGAACGAGCCATCCTACGAGCAGTACTTC. Translating gives CASRRWNEPSYEQYF.

In its sample, this clone was seen once. The V and J genes are TRBV7-8 and TRBJ2-1; maybe TRBD2 (6 bases). The CDR3 sequence is 16 residues long. V was clipped by 5 bases and J by 2 bases, with 16 bases between them. Per germline, CDR1 SGHVS and CDR2 FQNEAQ. In nucleotides, the CDR3 is TGTGCCAGCAGCCTGCCGGGACTGGAAACCTACAATGAGCAGTTCTTC. The encoded protein is CASSLPGLETYNEQFF. Together with reference TRBV7-8 and TRBJ2-1, the CDR3 gives the full variable domain: GAGVSQSPRYKVAKRGQDVALRCDPISGHVSLFWYQQALGQGPEFLTYFQNEAQLDKSGLPSDRFFAERPEGSVSTLKIQRTQQEDSAVYLCASSLPGLETYNEQFFGPGTRLTVL.

The rearrangement uses TRBV7-8 and TRBJ1-2; possible D gene TRBD1, 5 bases. Trimming shortened V by 2 bases and J by 5 bases, and 18 bases separated the two germline ends. CDR1 is SGHVS and CDR2 is FQNEAQ in the germline V gene. The CDR3 loop spans 16 amino acids. CDR3 sequence reads: CASSLQQAPLRYGYTF. In DNA, the CDR3 is TGTGCCAGCAGCTTACAACAGGCCCCATTACGGTATGGCTACACCTTC.

The CDR3 here is CASSPPAVTLGYTF. The CDR3 DNA reads as TGTGCCAGCAGCCCACCCGCGGTGACTTTGGGCTACACCTTC. The chain has TRBV7-2 and TRBJ1-2; D unclear. CDR1 and CDR2 from the germline V gene are SGHTA and FQGNSA. CDR3 size: 14 residues. V was pared by 5 bases and J by 8 bases, with 18 bases between.

The V call is TRBV7-2, the J call TRBJ2-7, with 11 positions matching TRBD2. The CDR3 is made up of 15 amino acids. CDR1 SGHTA and CDR2 FQGNSA come from the germline V gene. V gave up 2 bases and J gave up 2 bases; unmatched junction bases: 2. The CDR3 spells CASSLTLAGAYEQYF. CDR3 in DNA: TGTGCCAGCAGCTTAACACTAGCGGGAGCCTACGAGCAGTACTTC. Supplemented by reference TRBV7-2 and TRBJ2-7, the full variable domain reads GAGVSQSPSNKVTEKGKDVELRCDPISGHTALYWYRQSLGQGLEFLIYFQGNSAPDKSGLPSDRFSAERTGGSVSTLTIQRTQQEDSAVYLCASSLTLAGAYEQYFGPGTRLTVT.

The chain combines TRBV5-6 with TRBJ1-5, with D unclear. Germline lookup yields CDR1 SGHDT and CDR2 YYEEEE. V lost 3 bases to trimming and J lost 4 bases, with 5 bases between them. This CDR3 region has 12 residues. The CDR3 DNA sequence: TGTGCCAGCAGCTCACTAAATCAGCCCCAGCATTTT. It translates to CASSSLNQPQHF.

The chain couples TRBV5-4 to TRBJ2-1; 16 bases align to TRBD2. The germline CDR1 and CDR2 sequences are SGHNT and YYREEE (reference sequence). The CDR3 is made up of 15 amino acids. V lost 4 bases, J lost 14 bases, and 9 bases stayed unmatched. The CDR3, as DNA: TGTGCCAGCAGCCCGGGACTAGCGGGAGGGCGAGTCGAGTTCTTC. The encoded protein is CASSPGLAGGRVEFF.

This chain uses TRBV7-2 with TRBJ2-3; TRBD2 might be the D (6 bases). The germline V gene encodes CDR1 SGHTA and CDR2 FQGNSA. The CDR3 runs to 18 residues. The V end was cut by 1 base, the J end by 1 base, with 18 bases between. CDR3 DNA sequence: TGTGCCAGCAGCTTAGATCGGGCGGGAAGCGGAGGCACAGATACGCAGTATTTT. It codes for CASSLDRAGSGGTDTQYF.

V is TRBV30 and J is TRBJ1-6; D unclear. The germline CDR1 and CDR2 sequences are GTSNPN and SVGIG (reference sequence). This CDR3 contains 12 residues. V was cut by 2 bases and J by 6 bases, with 5 bases left in between. CDR3 sequence (DNA): TGTGCCTGGAGTACAGTTAATTCACCCCTCCACTTT. Protein: CAWSTVNSPLHF.

This clone was observed a single time. The rearrangement uses TRBV27 and TRBJ2-7; 8 nucleotides align to TRBD2. J was trimmed by 4 bases and V by 2 bases; bases with no gene match: 13. Germline-derived CDR1 and CDR2 are MNHEY and SMNVEV (reference sequence). The CDR3 consists of 17 residues. The CDR3 DNA follows: TGTGCCAGCAGTTTAGGGGGCCGGGGAGCGGGGGTATACGAGCAGTACTTC. This sequence encodes CASSLGGRGAGVYEQYF.

The rearrangement joins TRBV5-1 to TRBJ2-3, with D possibly TRBD2 on 6 matching bases. The CDR3 extends over 18 amino acids. Trimming took off 0 bases at V and 3 bases at J, with 20 bases between the two ends. Germline CDR1 and CDR2: SGHRS and YFSETQ. In nucleotides, the CDR3 is TGCGCCAGCAGCTTGGCCATATTCAGCGGGCGGGTTACAGATACGCAGTATTTT. The encoded protein is CASSLAIFSGRVTDTQYF.

This sequence joins TRBV6-5 and TRBJ2-1; TRBD2 matches at 7 bases. Germline lookup yields CDR1 MNHEY and CDR2 SVGAGI. The CDR3 is made up of 16 amino acids. Unmatched junction bases numbered 8, after V lost 0 bases and J lost 6 bases. This CDR3 is CASSYSGLPPRNEQFF. DNA for the CDR3: TGTGCCAGCAGTTACTCGGGACTACCCCCTCGCAATGAGCAGTTCTTC.

The gene calls are TRBV7-3 and TRBJ2-3, with unresolved D. The CDR3 loop spans 12 amino acids. Deletions cut 5 bases from V and 5 bases from J, with 8 bases between. CDR1 is SGHTA and CDR2 is FQGTGA in the germline V gene. CDR3 residues: CASSLYGDTQYF. The CDR3 DNA is TGTGCCAGCAGCCTCTATGGAGATACGCAGTATTTT.

The chain is built from TRBV28 and TRBJ2-3, with 11 bases lining up with TRBD2. Trimming removed 3 bases from V and 1 base from J; junction bases left unmatched: 15. The CDR3 runs 20 residues. Per the germline V gene, CDR1 is MDHEN and CDR2 is SYDVKM. The CDR3: CASSFSSGRWGSRGTDTQYF. CDR3 in DNA: TGTGCCAGCAGTTTCTCTAGCGGGAGGTGGGGGTCACGGGGCACAGATACGCAGTATTTT.

The gene calls are TRBV29-1 and TRBJ2-5, with 7 bases lining up with TRBD1. The germline V gene encodes CDR1 SQVTM and CDR2 ANQGSEA. The CDR3 length is 13 residues. Trimming removed 6 bases from V and 2 bases from J; junction bases left unmatched: 6. Here the CDR3 DNA reads TGCAGCGTGGTCCCGGGACAGCAAGAGACCCAGTACTTC. Translation gives CSVVPGQQETQYF.

V gene TRBV7-3 combines with J gene TRBJ2-1; 7 nucleotides align to TRBD2. This CDR3 is built from 15 residues. V was clipped by 5 bases and J by 4 bases; unmatched bases: 8. Germline loops: CDR1 SGHTA, CDR2 FQGTGA. CDR3 nucleotides: TGTGCCAGCAGCCCCCGGGGGGAGAAGTACAATGAGCAGTTCTTC. As protein: CASSPRGEKYNEQFF.

In nucleotides, the CDR3 is TGTGCCAGCAGCTTAGCGGCCGGCGGGCCGGGAAATGAGCAGTTCTTC. Amino acid sequence: CASSLAAGGPGNEQFF. The chain recombines TRBV7-6 with TRBJ2-1, with a possible D match to TRBD2 (5 bases). The CDR3 contains 16 residues. The V end was cut by 0 bases, the J end by 7 bases, with 16 bases between. Per germline, CDR1 SGHVS and CDR2 FNYEAQ.

V gene TRBV19 combines with J gene TRBJ1-5; D is ambiguous. Germline CDR1 is LNHDA and CDR2 is SQIVND (reference sequence). The CDR3 consists of 14 residues. Trimming cost V 5 bases and J 0 bases, with 8 bases left between them. In DNA form, the CDR3 reads TGTGCCAGTAGTTTCCAGGATAGCAATCAGCCCCAGCATTTT. It yields the protein CASSFQDSNQPQHF.

This clone occurred a few times. J is TRBJ2-2 and V is TRBV10-3; 7 bases map to TRBD2. V trimming: 11 bases; J trimming: 3 bases; junction bases outside the gene matches: 9. The CDR3 is made up of 14 amino acids. CDR1 and CDR2 from the germline V gene are ENHRY and SYGVKD. CDR3: CAARDYEDTGELFF. The CDR3 DNA is TGTGCCGCCAGGGACTATGAGGACACCGGGGAGCTGTTTTTT.

The chain links TRBV19 to TRBJ2-1; D is possibly TRBD1 (5 bases). CDR3 size: 14 residues. Germline CDR1 and CDR2: LNHDA and SQIVND (reference sequence). With 3 bases removed from V and 8 bases from J, the gap between germline ends came to 14 bases. The CDR3 nucleotides are TGTGCCAGTAGTATCGGGTACAGGTTCGATGAGCAGTTCTTC. It is translated as CASSIGYRFDEQFF.

This clone was counted only a few times. This sequence joins TRBV7-9 and TRBJ2-7, with D possibly matching TRBD2 (6 bases). In germline, CDR1 is SEHNR, CDR2 FQNEAQ (reference sequence). V lost 0 bases to trimming and J lost 3 bases, with 9 bases between them. This CDR3 region has 14 residues. CDR3 sequence (DNA): TGTGCCAGCAGCTTAGCGGGAGGCCTCTACGAGCAGTACTTC. Translated, it gives CASSLAGGLYEQYF.

This clone was seen more than once but under ten times. This rearrangement joins TRBV6-5 to TRBJ1-1; D might be TRBD1 (5 bases). CDR3 length: 15 residues. The germline CDR1 and CDR2 sequences are MNHEY and SVGAGI. V was trimmed by 2 bases and J by 3 bases, leaving 13 bases between them. The CDR3 bases are TGTGCCAGCAGTTACAATCGCATAGGGGACACTGAAGCTTTCTTT. Protein: CASSYNRIGDTEAFF.

V and J are TRBV27 and TRBJ1-6; TRBD1 might be the D (5 bases). The germline V gene encodes CDR1 MNHEY and CDR2 SMNVEV (reference sequence). V lost 7 bases to trimming and J lost 0 bases, with 7 bases between them. This CDR3 spans 14 amino acids. For the CDR3, the DNA is TGTGCCAGCACAGGGAACTCCTATAATTCACCCCTCCACTTT. Encoded protein: CASTGNSYNSPLHF.

The rearrangement joins TRBV29-1 to TRBJ2-7; TRBD2 matches 8 bases. V shed 0 bases, J shed 2 bases, and the junction held 9 bases outside the gene matches. Germline V lookup: CDR1 SQVTM, CDR2 ANQGSEA. The CDR3 spans 16 residues. The CDR3 DNA is TGCAGCGTTGAAGATCGGGGGGGGGCCGTTCCCTACGAGCAGTACTTC. This encodes CSVEDRGGAVPYEQYF.

The rearrangement links TRBV5-4 to TRBJ2-5; no clear D. Germline CDR1 is SGHNT and CDR2 is YYREEE (reference sequence). This CDR3 region has 14 residues. Trimming took 0 bases from V and 4 from J, leaving 10 bases between them. Written as DNA, the CDR3 is TGTGCCAGCAGCTTGGTGTCGTCGAGAGAGACCCAGTACTTC. Amino acids: CASSLVSSRETQYF.

The chain is built from TRBV11-2 and TRBJ2-1, with 8 bases fitting TRBD2. V shed 5 bases, J shed 8 bases, and the junction held 5 bases outside the gene matches. There are 13 residues in the CDR3. Germline-derived CDR1 and CDR2 are SGHAT and FQNNGV. Here the CDR3 DNA reads TGTGCCAGCAGCGGCGGGGGGACCTATGAGCAGTTCTTC. Translating it yields CASSGGGTYEQFF.

The chain recombines TRBV19 with TRBJ2-7; 8 bases are a match to TRBD1. The germline V gene has CDR1 LNHDA and CDR2 SQIVND (reference sequence). CDR3 length: 16 residues. V was pared by 1 base and J by 4 bases, with 9 bases of the junction left unmatched. CDR3 bases: TGTGCCAGTAGTATAGTCGGAGGACAGGGAAATTACGAGCAGTACTTC. Protein sequence: CASSIVGGQGNYEQYF.

The CDR3 loop reads CASSSGTGRAGELFF. CDR3 DNA: TGTGCCAGCAGCTCCGGGACAGGGAGGGCCGGGGAGCTGTTTTTT. V usage is TRBV7-3 and J usage is TRBJ2-2; 9 nucleotides align to TRBD1. Germline loops: CDR1 SGHTA, CDR2 FQGTGA. V lost 4 bases to trimming and J lost 6 bases; unmatched junction nucleotides: 6. The CDR3 contains 15 residues.

The J gene is TRBJ2-3, the V gene TRBV28; 7 nucleotides match TRBD1. Germline V gene data show CDR1 as MDHEN and CDR2 as SYDVKM. V lost 6 bases to trimming and J lost 6 bases; unmatched junction nucleotides: 6. This CDR3 comprises 13 residues. As DNA, the CDR3 is TGTGCCAGCAGGAGACAGGGAGCGGATACGCAGTATTTT. Translated, it gives CASRRQGADTQYF.